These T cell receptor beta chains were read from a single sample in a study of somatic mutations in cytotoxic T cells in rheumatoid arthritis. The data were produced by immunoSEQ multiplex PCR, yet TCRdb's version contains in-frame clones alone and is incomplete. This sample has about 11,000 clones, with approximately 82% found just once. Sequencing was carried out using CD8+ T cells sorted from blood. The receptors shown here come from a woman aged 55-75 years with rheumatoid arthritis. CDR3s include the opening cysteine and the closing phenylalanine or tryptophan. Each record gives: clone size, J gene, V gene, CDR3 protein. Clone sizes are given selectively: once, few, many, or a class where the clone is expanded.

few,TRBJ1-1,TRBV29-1,CSANRGNTEAFF
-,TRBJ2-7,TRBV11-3,CASSLVGGRRTYEQYF
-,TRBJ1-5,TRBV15,CATSREVGALNQPQHF
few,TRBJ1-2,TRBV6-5,CASSSGTGPYGYTF
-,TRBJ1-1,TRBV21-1,CASSKGPFTGSGTEAFF
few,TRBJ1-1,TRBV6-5,CASSTSGTEAFF
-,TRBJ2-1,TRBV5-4,CASSLAGAEQFF
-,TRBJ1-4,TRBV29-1,CSVNRQGYNEKLFF
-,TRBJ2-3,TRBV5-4,CASSLLGLAGEGTQYF
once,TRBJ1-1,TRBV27,CASSLLGAAEAFF
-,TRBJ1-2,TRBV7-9,CASRYQEDGYTF
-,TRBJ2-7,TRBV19,CASSIAHPGTSGAPRVRYEQYF
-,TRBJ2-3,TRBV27,CASSGTSALPRTDTQYF
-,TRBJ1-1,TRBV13,CASSRGTGRTEAFF
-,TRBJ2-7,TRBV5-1,CASSLGASTSYEQYF
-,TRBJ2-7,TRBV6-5,CASSYGQGIPEQYF
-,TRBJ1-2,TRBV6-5,CASSGPGLNYGYTF
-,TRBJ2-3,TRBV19,CASSMGGQGTDTQYF
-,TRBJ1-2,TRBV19,CASSIYQGADYGYTF
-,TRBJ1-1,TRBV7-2,CASSPPVTVNTEAFF
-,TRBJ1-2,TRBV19,CASLDSPYGYTF
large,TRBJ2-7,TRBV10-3,CAISENGPDEQYF
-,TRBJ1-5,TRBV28,CATGQANQPQHF
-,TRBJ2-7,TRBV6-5,CASSYGTSGIEQYF
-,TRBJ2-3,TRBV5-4,CATGLAGGPADTQYF
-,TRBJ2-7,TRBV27,CASSLWAGDPYEQYF
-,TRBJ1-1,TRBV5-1,CASSSRGFTEAFF
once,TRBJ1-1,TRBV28,CASSLWSGRNTEAFF
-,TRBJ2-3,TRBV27,CASSLGDRALDTQYF
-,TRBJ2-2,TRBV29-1,CSVELGRGDTGELFF
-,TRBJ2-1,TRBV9,CASSAGSISYNEQFF
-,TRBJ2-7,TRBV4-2,CASSPIAGSSYEQYF
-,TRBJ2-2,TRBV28,CASSFDRDDGELFF
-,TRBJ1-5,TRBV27,CASSPRGSYQPQHF
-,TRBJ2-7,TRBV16,CASSPVEGEQYF
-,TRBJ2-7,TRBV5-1,CASSPGQRGNEQYF
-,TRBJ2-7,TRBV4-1,CASSQEFTGAVYEQYF
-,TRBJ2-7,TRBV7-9,CASSGGVAGGNTYEQYF
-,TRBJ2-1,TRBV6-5,CASSLAGGRDNEQFF
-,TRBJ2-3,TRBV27,CASSASGGSDTQYF
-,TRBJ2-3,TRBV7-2,CASSLGPTSGREGDTQYF
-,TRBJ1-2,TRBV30,CVWKRGQGFGYGYTF
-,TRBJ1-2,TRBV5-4,CASRLGEGPYGYTF
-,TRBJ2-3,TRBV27,CASSFLLTDTQYF
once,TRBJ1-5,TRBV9,CASSVDSSNQPQHF
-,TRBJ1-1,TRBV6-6,CASNPGQSTEAFF
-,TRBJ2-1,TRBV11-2,CASSSDVSSYNEQFF
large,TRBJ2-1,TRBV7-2,CASSPQAGGHYNEQFF
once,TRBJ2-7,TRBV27,CASGFLGPYEQYF
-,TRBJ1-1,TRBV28,CASNADRDATEAFF
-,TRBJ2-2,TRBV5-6,CASSLGTGFLAGELFF
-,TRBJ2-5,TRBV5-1,CASSLGARGELVGEETQYF
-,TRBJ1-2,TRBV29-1,CSVGREDYGYTF
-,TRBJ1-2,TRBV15,CATSRDRGANYGYTF
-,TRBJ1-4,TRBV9,CASSPGTGVEKLFF
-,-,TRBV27,CASGPTKVSGLPYEQYF
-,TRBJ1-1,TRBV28,CASSLSASTEAFF